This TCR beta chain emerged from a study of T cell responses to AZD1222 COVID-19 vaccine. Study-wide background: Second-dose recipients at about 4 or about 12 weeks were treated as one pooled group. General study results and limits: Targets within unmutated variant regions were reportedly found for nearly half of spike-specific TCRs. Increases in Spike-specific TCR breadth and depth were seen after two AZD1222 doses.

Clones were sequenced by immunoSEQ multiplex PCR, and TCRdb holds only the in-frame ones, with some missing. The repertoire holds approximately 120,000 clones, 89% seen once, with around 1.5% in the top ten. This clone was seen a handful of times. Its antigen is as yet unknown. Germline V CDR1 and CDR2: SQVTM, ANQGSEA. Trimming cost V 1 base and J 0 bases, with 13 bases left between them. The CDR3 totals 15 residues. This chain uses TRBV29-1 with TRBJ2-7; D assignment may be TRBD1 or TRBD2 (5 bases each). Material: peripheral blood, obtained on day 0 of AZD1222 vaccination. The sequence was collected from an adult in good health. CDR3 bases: TGCAGCGTTGAAGGCCCAGGGACGGGCTCCTACGAGCAGTACTTC. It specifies CSVEGPGTGSYEQYF.